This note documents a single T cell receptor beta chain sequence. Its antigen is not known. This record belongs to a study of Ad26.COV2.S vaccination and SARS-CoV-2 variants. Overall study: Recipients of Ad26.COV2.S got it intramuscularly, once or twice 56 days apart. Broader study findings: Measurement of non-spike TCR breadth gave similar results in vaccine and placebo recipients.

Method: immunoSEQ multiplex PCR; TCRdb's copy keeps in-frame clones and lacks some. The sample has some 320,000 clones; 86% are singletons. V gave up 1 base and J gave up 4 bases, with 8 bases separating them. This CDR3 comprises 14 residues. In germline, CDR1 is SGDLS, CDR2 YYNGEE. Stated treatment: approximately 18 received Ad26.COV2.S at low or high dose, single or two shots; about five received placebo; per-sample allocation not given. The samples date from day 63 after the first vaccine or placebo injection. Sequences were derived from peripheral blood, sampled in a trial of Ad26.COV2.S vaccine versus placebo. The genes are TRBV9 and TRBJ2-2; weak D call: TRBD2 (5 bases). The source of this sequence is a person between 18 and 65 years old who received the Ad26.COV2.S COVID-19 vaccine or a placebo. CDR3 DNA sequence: TGTGCCAGCAGCGTAAGAGGAGGCACCGGGGAGCTGTTTTTT. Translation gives CASSVRGGTGELFF.